The 14 T cell receptor beta chains reported below all come from one sample, sequenced in a study of T cell responses to AZD1222 COVID-19 vaccine. Data came from immunoSEQ multiplex PCR; TCRdb stores just in-frame clones and leaves some out. The profile shows over 100,000 clones, 80% to 90% of them singletons. Sequencing used peripheral blood, obtained on day 0 of AZD1222 vaccination. These receptors originate from an adult in good health.

The CDR3 loop reads CASSAPTGGAPGELFF. DNA for the CDR3: TGTGCCAGCAGTGCTCCGACAGGGGGCGCACCCGGGGAGCTGTTTTTT. The V gene is TRBV6-1, the J gene TRBJ2-2; TRBD1 agrees at 10 bases. J was trimmed by 6 bases and V by 4 bases; bases with no gene match: 8. This CDR3 spans 16 amino acids. Germline values: CDR1 MNHNS, CDR2 SASEGT.

This chain links TRBV28 with TRBJ2-5; D may match TRBD1 or TRBD2 (5 bases each). CDR3 length equals 13 residues. CDR1 MDHEN and CDR2 SYDVKM come from the germline V gene. Trimming took off 6 bases at V and 10 bases at J, with 18 bases between the two ends. The CDR3 sequence is CASSPASWGNQYF. The CDR3 DNA reads TGTGCCAGCAGCCCAGCGAGCTGGGGGAACCAGTACTTC.

This clone was recorded only once. The chain links TRBV21-1 to TRBJ1-5; the D call of TRBD1 is as the table states it, not checked on the DNA. TRBV21-1 constitutes a pseudogene. This CDR3 contains 16 residues. CDR3 loop: CASSKETGGSNQPQHF. The CDR3 DNA follows: TGTGCCAGCAGCAAAGAAACAGGGGGAAGCAATCAGCCCCAGCATTTT.

This chain connects TRBV6-5 to TRBJ1-1; D is undetermined. Germline CDR1 and CDR2: MNHEY and SVGAGI. Trimming cost V 5 bases and J 0 bases, with 13 bases left between them. The CDR3 is 15 residues long. The CDR3 is CASSREGGLNTEAFF. CDR3 nucleotides: TGTGCCAGCAGTCGAGAAGGAGGGTTGAACACTGAAGCTTTCTTT.

The chain employs TRBV5-1 and TRBJ2-6; a possible D gene is TRBD1 (5 bases). This CDR3 contains 16 residues. Germline V gene sequence: CDR1 SGHRS, CDR2 YFSETQ. Trimming shortened V by 4 bases and J by 3 bases, and 14 bases separated the two germline ends. DNA for the CDR3: TGCGCCAGCAGCCCGGCTGGGGCTGGTGGGGCCAACGTCCTGACTTTC. Residues: CASSPAGAGGANVLTF.

This clone was counted once. This chain uses TRBV3-1 (or the pseudogene TRBV3-2) with TRBJ2-7; D ambiguous. Germline-derived CDR1 and CDR2 are LGHDT and YNNKEL (reference sequence). The CDR3 has 13 residues. The V end was cut by 4 bases, the J end by 9 bases, with 16 bases between. DNA for the CDR3: TGTGCCAGCAGCCCGACCATCCAAGGCCGGCAGTACTTC. Translating gives CASSPTIQGRQYF.

The chain links TRBV11-3 to TRBJ2-7; D not certain. Trimming shortened V by 0 bases and J by 7 bases, and 13 bases separated the two germline ends. CDR3 length: 14 residues. The germline CDR1 and CDR2 sequences are SGHNT and YENEEA. CDR3 in amino acids: CASSLDGSLREQYF. The CDR3 coding sequence is TGTGCCAGCAGCTTAGATGGCAGCCTCAGGGAGCAGTACTTC.

In this sample, this clone turned up once. The chain carries TRBV28 and TRBJ2-7; 7 bases fit TRBD1. J gave up 1 base and V 4 bases, and 7 bases lay outside the gene matches. Germline V gene sequence: CDR1 MDHEN, CDR2 SYDVKM. The CDR3 length is 15 residues. CDR3 protein: CASSWGQSPSYEQYF. CDR3 nucleotide sequence: TGTGCCAGCAGTTGGGGACAGTCCCCTTCCTACGAGCAGTACTTC.

This rearrangement joins TRBV11-3 to TRBJ2-7, with 13 nucleotides matching TRBD2. V shed 8 bases, J shed 1 base, and the junction held 17 bases outside the gene matches. This CDR3 has 19 amino acids. Germline V gene lookup returns CDR1 SGHNT and CDR2 YENEEA. This CDR3 is CASYRRLVPGLAGSYEQYF. CDR3 coding DNA: TGTGCCAGCTACCGTCGTCTCGTCCCGGGACTAGCGGGGTCCTACGAGCAGTACTTC.

The chain uses TRBV9 and TRBJ1-1; tentative D call: TRBD1 (6 bases). From germline, CDR1 is SGDLS and CDR2 YYNGEE. The CDR3 contains 14 residues. With 2 bases removed from V and 1 base from J, the gap between germline ends came to 9 bases. CDR3 nucleotide sequence: TGTGCCAGCAGCGTTGGACAGTCGAACACTGAAGCTTTCTTT. Translation gives CASSVGQSNTEAFF.

The V gene is TRBV9, the J gene TRBJ1-1, with 7 bases that match TRBD1. This CDR3 spans 15 amino acids. Germline V gene lookup returns CDR1 SGDLS and CDR2 YYNGEE. The trim removed 2 bases at V and 0 bases at J, leaving 4 bases unmatched. In nucleotides, the CDR3 is TGTGCCAGCAGCGTCGGGACAGCCATGAACACTGAAGCTTTCTTT. This encodes CASSVGTAMNTEAFF.

The chain couples TRBV19 to TRBJ1-5; 9 positions match TRBD1. Looked up from germline, CDR1 is LNHDA and CDR2 is SQIVND (reference sequence). V trimming: 6 bases; J trimming: 6 bases; junction bases outside the gene matches: 9. The CDR3 has 15 amino acids. The CDR3 DNA is TGTGCCAGTAGCCGGGACAGGGAATTCGGTCAGCCCCAGCATTTT. It encodes CASSRDREFGQPQHF. The full variable domain, with the rest looked up from reference TRBV19 and TRBJ1-5, is DGGITQSPKYLFRKEGQNVTLSCEQNLNHDAMYWYRQDPGQGLRLIYYSQIVNDFQKGDIAEGYSVSREKKESFPLTVTSAQKNPTAFYLCASSRDREFGQPQHFGDGTRLSIL.

CDR3 loop: CASSLESNTGELFF. The CDR3 nucleotides are TGCGCCAGCAGCTTGGAGAGCAACACCGGGGAGCTGTTTTTT. The chain recombines TRBV5-1 with TRBJ2-2; D gene ambiguous. The CDR3 length is 14 residues. Trimming removed 0 bases from V and 2 bases from J, with 5 bases in between. CDR1 is SGHRS, CDR2 YFSETQ, per germline. The full variable domain, completed using reference TRBV5-1 and TRBJ2-2, is KAGVTQTPRYLIKTRGQQVTLSCSPISGHRSVSWYQQTPGQGLQFLFEYFSETQRNKGNFPGRFSGRQFSNSRSEMNVSTLELGDSALYLCASSLESNTGELFFGEGSRLTVL.

This clone was recorded a few times. V and J are TRBV10-3 and TRBJ1-4; 8 nucleotides align to TRBD1. This CDR3 has 15 amino acids. The ends lost 3 bases at V and 1 base at J; junction bases unmatched: 1. Per the germline V gene, CDR1 is ENHRY and CDR2 is SYGVKD. The CDR3 DNA is TGTGCCATCAGTGACAGGGGGCGAACTAATGAAAAACTGTTTTTT. Encoded protein: CAISDRGRTNEKLFF.